The 30 T cell receptor beta chains in this list originate from one sample, sequenced in a study of blood T cells in healthy people across ages. A second PCR, run for 7 to 11 cycles, used a sample-barcoded 5' primer plus a J-beta primer mix. TCRdb itself ran the 5' RACE reads through MiXCR, one entry per CDR3 protein. The sample has under 950,000 distinct CDR3 sequences; about a fifth are singletons. Input material: blood. The receptors stem from a man in his 70s in good health.

The V and J genes are TRBV10-3 and TRBJ1-4; 7 bases are a match to TRBD1. The length of the CDR3 is 14 residues. CDR1 ENHRY and CDR2 SYGVKD come from the germline V gene. V gave up 5 bases and J gave up 0 bases; unmatched junction bases: 0. CDR3 sequence: CAISTGATNEKLFF. CDR3 in DNA: TGTGCCATCAGTACAGGGGCAACTAATGAAAAACTGTTTTTT.

As to this clonotype: It is likely a read error, because the conserved phenylalanine at the end of the CDR3 is missing. This chain uses TRBV28 with TRBJ2-5; D not certain. The DNA matches TRBJ2-1 better at its end, which makes the J call doubtful. The CDR3 runs to 11 residues. CDR1 is MDHEN, CDR2 SYDVKM, per germline. CDR3 coding DNA: TGTGCCAGCAGTCAATACAATGAGCAGTTCCTC. Protein: CASSQYNEQFL.

V usage is TRBV2 and J usage is TRBJ1-1, with TRBD1 matching over 9 bases. With V trimmed by 8 bases and J by 3 bases, 7 bases remained unmatched. Germline CDR1 and CDR2: SNHLY and FYNNEI. The CDR3 is 14 residues long. The CDR3 is CASGKRQGDTEAFF. CDR3 sequence (DNA): TGTGCCAGCGGGAAGAGACAGGGGGACACTGAAGCTTTCTTT.

CDR3 sequence: CASSYGTYGYTF. In DNA form, the CDR3 reads TGTGCCAGCAGTTACGGGACCTATGGCTACACCTTC. This chain joins TRBV6-5 and TRBJ1-2, with D possibly being TRBD1 (5 bases). Germline V gene lookup returns CDR1 MNHEY and CDR2 SVGAGI. Trimming pared 2 bases from V and 4 bases from J, leaving 5 bases between. This CDR3 region has 12 residues.

The V call is TRBV3-1, the J call TRBJ1-4, with D perhaps matching TRBD1 (6 bases). The length of the CDR3 is 18 residues. The germline V gene has CDR1 LGHDT and CDR2 YNNKEL (reference sequence). Trimming removed 2 bases at V and 4 bases at J, with 20 bases between. CDR3 DNA: TGTGCCAGCAGCCAACGCGGGACAAAAAATACCCATAATGAAAAACTGTTTTTT. This encodes CASSQRGTKNTHNEKLFF.

The gene calls are TRBV9 and TRBJ2-2; D unclear. The V end was cut by 2 bases, the J end by 5 bases, with 7 bases between. The CDR3 contains 13 residues. CDR1 is SGDLS, CDR2 YYNGEE, per germline. The CDR3, as DNA: TGTGCCAGCAGCGTTCTCTCTACCGGGGAGCTGTTTTTT. Its protein product is CASSVLSTGELFF.

The chain links TRBV5-1 to TRBJ2-5; TRBD2 aligns across 7 bases. V shed 3 bases and J 1 base; nucleotides not matched to a gene: 6. The CDR3 covers 15 residues. Germline values: CDR1 SGHRS, CDR2 YFSETQ. The CDR3 DNA sequence: TGCGCCAGCAGCTCGCAGGGACTAAGCCAAGAGACCCAGTACTTC. This codes for CASSSQGLSQETQYF.

The rearrangement uses TRBV29-1 and TRBJ2-7, with 8 bases identical to TRBD2. The germline gives CDR1 SQVTM, CDR2 ANQGSEA. This CDR3 has 14 amino acids. J gave up 1 base and V 6 bases, and 8 bases lay outside the gene matches. The CDR3 DNA sequence: TGCAGCGTAGCTAGGCGGGGGGTATCCTACGAGCAGTACTTC. It codes for CSVARRGVSYEQYF.

The chain is built from TRBV5-1 and TRBJ2-5; 7 positions match TRBD1. CDR1 and CDR2 from the germline V gene are SGHRS and YFSETQ. This CDR3 comprises 16 residues. V lost 4 bases to trimming and J lost 2 bases; unmatched junction nucleotides: 11. The CDR3 nucleotides are TGCGCCAGCAGCCGTGACCCAGGACAGGCTCAAGAGACCCAGTACTTC. It encodes CASSRDPGQAQETQYF. The full variable domain, rest sourced from reference TRBV5-1 and TRBJ2-5, is KAGVTQTPRYLIKTRGQQVTLSCSPISGHRSVSWYQQTPGQGLQFLFEYFSETQRNKGNFPGRFSGRQFSNSRSEMNVSTLELGDSALYLCASSRDPGQAQETQYFGPGTRLLVL.

This rearrangement joins TRBV18 to TRBJ1-1, with a tentative D call TRBD1 (5 bases). The V gene lost 5 bases and the J gene lost 10 bases, with 17 bases spanning the gap. The CDR3 sequence is 13 residues long. Germline V gene sequence: CDR1 KGHSH, CDR2 LQKENI. The DNA for the CDR3 is TGTGCCAGCTCAGCAAGCGTCCAGGGAGGAGCTTTCTTT. This sequence encodes CASSASVQGGAFF.

This clonotype has just a few counts. This sequence joins TRBV12-3 or TRBV12-4 and TRBJ1-1; D gene uncertain. The CDR3 length is 11 residues. V was cut by 7 bases and J by 1 base, with 4 bases left in between. The DNA for the CDR3 is TGTGCCAGCAATGGGAACACTGAAGCTTTCTTT. Encoded protein: CASNGNTEAFF.

This clonotype showed up just a few times. The chain is built from TRBV5-1 and TRBJ1-3; TRBD1 matches at 9 bases. This CDR3 has 15 amino acids. The ends lost 4 bases at V and 4 bases at J; junction bases unmatched: 6. Germline V gene sequence: CDR1 SGHRS, CDR2 YFSETQ. CDR3 nucleotides: TGCGCCAGCAGCCTCCGGACAGGGGACGGAAACACCATATATTTT. The encoded protein is CASSLRTGDGNTIYF.

This clonotype has a handful of counts. The rearrangement uses TRBV20-1 and TRBJ2-1; TRBD2 aligns across 13 bases. This CDR3 is 16 amino acids long. Germline lookup yields CDR1 DFQATT and CDR2 SNEGSKA (reference sequence). V lost 1 base, J lost 3 bases, and 3 bases stayed unmatched. This chain's CDR3 is CSARGGLAGNYNEQFF. In nucleotides, the CDR3 is TGCAGTGCTAGAGGGGGACTAGCGGGGAACTACAATGAGCAGTTCTTC.

This chain uses TRBV6-2 or TRBV6-3 with TRBJ2-1; weak D call: TRBD1 (6 bases). CDR3 length equals 13 residues. V lost 6 bases to trimming and J lost 6 bases, with 12 bases between them. Germline loops: CDR1 MNHEY, CDR2 SVGEGT. The CDR3 is CASRLTGPNEQFF. DNA of the CDR3: TGTGCCAGCAGGTTGACAGGTCCCAATGAGCAGTTCTTC.

CDR3 in DNA: TGTGCCAGCAGTTTGGGTACTAGCGGGGGCTATAAGACCCAGTACTTC. This codes for CASSLGTSGGYKTQYF. This sequence joins TRBV12-3 or TRBV12-4 and TRBJ2-5; TRBD2 matches at 11 bases. This CDR3 has 16 amino acids. The V segment lost 3 bases and the J segment 6 bases; nucleotides outside the gene matches: 9.

The rearrangement uses TRBV5-1 and TRBJ2-3, with a possible D match to TRBD1 (5 bases). CDR3 size: 15 residues. CDR1 and CDR2 (germline): SGHRS, YFSETQ. The V and J ends lost 5 bases and 2 bases respectively, with 15 bases between them. Written as DNA, the CDR3 is TGCGCCAGCAGGGGGCTGCTTTTCGACACAGATACGCAGTATTTT. Translation gives CASRGLLFDTDTQYF.

This clonotype was counted only a few times. This chain uses TRBV2 with TRBJ1-5; TRBD1 matches 7 bases. The germline V gene has CDR1 SNHLY and CDR2 FYNNEI. This CDR3 comprises 16 residues. Unmatched junction bases numbered 7, after V lost 5 bases and J lost 0 bases. CDR3 bases: TGTGCCAGCAGTCGGGACAGCAGCCATAGCAATCAGCCCCAGCATTTT. The encoded protein is CASSRDSSHSNQPQHF. Combining the CDR3 with reference TRBV2 and TRBJ1-5 gives the whole variable domain EPEVTQTPSHQVTQMGQEVILRCVPISNHLYFYWYRQILGQKVEFLVSFYNNEISEKSEIFDDQFSVERPDGSNFTLKIRSTKLEDSAMYFCASSRDSSHSNQPQHFGDGTRLSIL.

This chain connects TRBV9 to TRBJ1-1; 7 bases line up with TRBD1. CDR1 is SGDLS, CDR2 YYNGEE, per germline. Trimming took 3 bases from V and 6 from J; bases not matched to a gene: 8. The CDR3 has 14 amino acids. Here the CDR3 DNA reads TGTGCCAGCAGCGAAACAGGGGTTTGGGCTGAAGCTTTCTTT. Its protein product is CASSETGVWAEAFF.

Only a few counts were recorded for this clonotype. The chain combines TRBV6-6 with TRBJ1-3; D is ambiguous. Germline V gene sequence: CDR1 MNHNY, CDR2 SVGAGI (reference sequence). The V gene lost 0 bases and the J gene lost 2 bases, with 8 bases spanning the gap. There are 15 residues in the CDR3. CDR3 region: CASSYSRTTGNTIYF. CDR3 nucleotides: TGTGCCAGCAGTTACTCTCGGACTACTGGAAACACCATATATTTT.

This clonotype was seen repeatedly, ten times or more. V usage is TRBV7-9 and J usage is TRBJ2-7; D gene uncertain. V lost 1 base, J lost 2 bases, and 3 bases lay in between. Germline lookup yields CDR1 SEHNR and CDR2 FQNEAQ (reference sequence). The CDR3 sequence is 12 residues long. The CDR3, as DNA: TGTGCCAGCAGCTTAGAAACCTACGAGCAGTACTTC. This gives the protein CASSLETYEQYF. The whole variable domain, filled in from reference TRBV7-9 and TRBJ2-7, reads DTGVSQNPRHKITKRGQNVTFRCDPISEHNRLYWYRQTLGQGPEFLTYFQNEAQLEKSRLLSDRFSAERPKGSFSTLEIQRTEQGDSAMYLCASSLETYEQYFGPGTRLTVT.

V is TRBV12-3 or TRBV12-4 and J is TRBJ2-3; 8 bases line up with TRBD2. CDR3 size: 15 residues. V lost 6 bases, J lost 4 bases, and 9 bases stayed unmatched. CDR3 region: CASRQAGDPADTQYF. CDR3 nucleotides: TGTGCCAGCAGACAAGCGGGGGACCCGGCAGATACGCAGTATTTT.

This clonotype occurred a few times. This chain joins TRBV12-3 or TRBV12-4 and TRBJ1-2; D is possibly TRBD1 (6 bases). The CDR3 has 15 residues. Trimming stripped 1 base from V and 8 bases from J, with 17 bases between. The CDR3 sequence is CASSLGGHPLLGYTF. The CDR3 nucleotides read TGTGCCAGCAGTTTAGGGGGACACCCCCTGTTGGGCTACACCTTC.

With regard to this clonotype: A much larger clone is a single base away; this may be a read error. The chain is built from TRBV18 and TRBJ1-1; no definite D call. CDR1 and CDR2 from the germline V gene are KGHSH and LQKENI. This CDR3 contains 11 residues. V lost 4 bases and J 7 bases, leaving 7 bases between the germline ends. The CDR3 loop reads CASSREDEAFF. For the CDR3, the DNA is TGTGCCAGCTCACGGGAGGATGAAGCTTTCTTT.

The chain uses TRBV6-1 and TRBJ2-3, with TRBD2 identical over 12 bases. This CDR3 spans 16 amino acids. Germline-derived CDR1 and CDR2 are MNHNS and SASEGT. After removal of 4 bases from V and 4 bases from J, the junction contained 6 bases not matched to a gene. CDR3 sequence (DNA): TGTGCCAGCAGTGGCCTAGCGGGGGGGCGGGCAGATACGCAGTATTTT. Its translation: CASSGLAGGRADTQYF.

This chain uses TRBV12-3 or TRBV12-4 with TRBJ2-3, with 10 bases that match TRBD2. V lost 7 bases and J lost 0; bases outside the gene matches: 7. The CDR3 runs to 16 residues. The CDR3 DNA sequence: TGTGCCAGCAACGAACTACTAGCGGGGAGCACAGATACGCAGTATTTT. Encoded protein: CASNELLAGSTDTQYF.

The J gene is TRBJ1-2, the V gene TRBV12-3 or TRBV12-4, with 7 bases fitting TRBD1. V was clipped by 6 bases and J by 7 bases; unmatched bases: 14. There are 15 residues in the CDR3. The CDR3 here is CASSVTPDRPRGYTF. The DNA for the CDR3 is TGTGCCAGCAGCGTTACCCCGGACAGGCCCCGTGGCTACACCTTC.

The chain employs TRBV5-1 and TRBJ2-5; the match to TRBD2 covers 9 bases. This CDR3 is built from 17 residues. J was trimmed by 2 bases and V by 0 bases; bases with no gene match: 8. Per the germline V gene, CDR1 is SGHRS and CDR2 is YFSETQ. The DNA of the CDR3 is TGCGCCAGCAGCTTGGCCGGGCTAGCGGGAACACAAGAGACCCAGTACTTC. Translation: CASSLAGLAGTQETQYF.

This clonotype was counted only a few times. The gene calls are TRBV6-2 or TRBV6-3 and TRBJ2-5, with D tentatively TRBD1 or TRBD2 (5 bases each). From germline, CDR1 is MNHEY and CDR2 SVGEGT. Trimming stripped 0 bases from V and 2 bases from J, with 25 bases between. CDR3 size: 20 residues. The CDR3 sequence is CASSYSIKGAGTRRQETQYF. The CDR3, as DNA: TGTGCCAGCAGTTACTCGATAAAGGGTGCCGGGACCAGACGGCAAGAGACCCAGTACTTC.

The chain couples TRBV3-1 to TRBJ2-1, with 10 bases matching TRBD1. V gave up 2 bases and J gave up 9 bases; unmatched junction bases: 10. Germline lookup yields CDR1 LGHDT and CDR2 YNNKEL (reference sequence). CDR3 length equals 16 residues. The CDR3 nucleotides read TGTGCCAGCAGCCAAACCGGGACAGGGGTTTTTGGTGAGCAGTTCTTC. Translation: CASSQTGTGVFGEQFF.

This sequence joins TRBV7-2 and TRBJ1-3; weak D call: TRBD1 (5 bases). From germline, CDR1 is SGHTA and CDR2 FQGNSA. The CDR3 consists of 15 residues. The V and J ends lost 5 bases and 0 bases respectively, with 11 bases between them. Here the CDR3 reads CASSHGRGSGNTIYF. The CDR3 region has the DNA TGTGCCAGCAGCCACGGTAGGGGCTCTGGAAACACCATATATTTT. Looking up the rest from reference TRBV7-2 and TRBJ1-3 gives the full variable domain: GAGVSQSPSNKVTEKGKDVELRCDPISGHTALYWYRQSLGQGLEFLIYFQGNSAPDKSGLPSDRFSAERTGGSVSTLTIQRTQQEDSAVYLCASSHGRGSGNTIYFGEGSWLTVV.